The clone carrying this T cell receptor (beta chain) was observed at least ten times. The CDR3 is 15 residues long. CDR1 is DFQATT and CDR2 is SNEGSKA in the germline V gene (reference sequence). Trimming at V came to 6 bases and at J to 0 bases, leaving 7 bases not matched to a gene. These data originate in a study of low-dose radiotherapy and immunotherapy resistance in tumors. Time point given: after trial treatment. Described treatment: LDRT plus nivolumab, ipilimumab, low-dose cyclophosphamide and aspirin (RACIN trial). TRAV- and TRBV-specific primers primed first-strand cDNA, covering alpha and beta chains. The authors ran about 18 PCR cycles to amplify TCRs with a constant-region primer and V-primer adapter. TCRdb ran MiXCR on the reads and lists one entry per CDR3 protein. Of roughly 40,000 distinct CDR3 sequences listed, 25% to 30% are singletons.

V and J are TRBV20-1 and TRBJ2-7, with 11 positions matching TRBD2. The sequencing here drew on PBMCs, taken after low-dose radiotherapy plus immunotherapy. This TCR was sampled from a male donor with prostate cancer. This CDR3 reads CSAELAGANSYEQYF. For the CDR3, the DNA is TGCAGTGCGGAACTAGCGGGAGCTAACTCCTACGAGCAGTACTTC.